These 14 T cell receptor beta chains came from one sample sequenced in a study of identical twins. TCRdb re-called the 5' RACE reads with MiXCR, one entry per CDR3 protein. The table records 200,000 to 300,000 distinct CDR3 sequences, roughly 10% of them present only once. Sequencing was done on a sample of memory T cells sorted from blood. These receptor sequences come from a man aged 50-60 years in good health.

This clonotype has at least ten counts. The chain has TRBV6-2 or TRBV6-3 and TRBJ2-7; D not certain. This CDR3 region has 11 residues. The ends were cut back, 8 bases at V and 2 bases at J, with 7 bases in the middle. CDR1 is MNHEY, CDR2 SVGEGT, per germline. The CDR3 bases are TGTGCCAGCCGCGGACCCTACGAGCAGTACTTC. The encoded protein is CASRGPYEQYF.

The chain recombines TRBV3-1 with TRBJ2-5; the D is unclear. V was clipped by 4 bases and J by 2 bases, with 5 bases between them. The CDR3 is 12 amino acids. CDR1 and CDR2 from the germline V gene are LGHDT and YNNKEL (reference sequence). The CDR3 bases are TGTGCCAGCAGCCCGTTACAAGAGACCCAGTACTTC. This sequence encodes CASSPLQETQYF.

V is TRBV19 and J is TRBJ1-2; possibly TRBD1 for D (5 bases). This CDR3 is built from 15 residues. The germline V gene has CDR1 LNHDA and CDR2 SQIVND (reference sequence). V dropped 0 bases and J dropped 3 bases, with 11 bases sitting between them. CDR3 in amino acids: CASSIDLQGHYGYTF. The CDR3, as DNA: TGTGCCAGTAGTATAGATCTTCAGGGACACTATGGCTACACCTTC. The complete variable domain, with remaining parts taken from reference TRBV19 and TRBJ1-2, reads DGGITQSPKYLFRKEGQNVTLSCEQNLNHDAMYWYRQDPGQGLRLIYYSQIVNDFQKGDIAEGYSVSREKKESFPLTVTSAQKNPTAFYLCASSIDLQGHYGYTFGSGTRLTVV.

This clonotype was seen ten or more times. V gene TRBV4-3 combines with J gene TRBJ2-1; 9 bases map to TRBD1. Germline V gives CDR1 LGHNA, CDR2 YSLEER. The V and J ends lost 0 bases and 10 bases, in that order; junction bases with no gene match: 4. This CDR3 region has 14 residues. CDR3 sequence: CASSQETGTGEQFF. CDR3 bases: TGCGCCAGCAGCCAAGAAACCGGGACAGGGGAGCAGTTCTTC.

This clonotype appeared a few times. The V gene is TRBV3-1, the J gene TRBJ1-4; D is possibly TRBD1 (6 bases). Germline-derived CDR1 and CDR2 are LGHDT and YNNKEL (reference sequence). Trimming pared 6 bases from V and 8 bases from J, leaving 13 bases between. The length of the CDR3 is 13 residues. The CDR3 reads CASRDGGGEKLFF. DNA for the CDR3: TGTGCCAGCAGGGATGGAGGGGGAGAAAAACTGTTTTTT.

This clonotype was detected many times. DNA of the CDR3: TGTGCCAGCAGTTTCACTAGCGGGAGCACCTACAATGAGCAGTTCTTC. This sequence encodes CASSFTSGSTYNEQFF. The gene calls are TRBV28 and TRBJ2-1; 11 bases fit TRBD2. This CDR3 is built from 16 residues. After removal of 3 bases from V and 2 bases from J, the junction contained 3 bases not matched to a gene. CDR1 is MDHEN and CDR2 is SYDVKM in the germline V gene.

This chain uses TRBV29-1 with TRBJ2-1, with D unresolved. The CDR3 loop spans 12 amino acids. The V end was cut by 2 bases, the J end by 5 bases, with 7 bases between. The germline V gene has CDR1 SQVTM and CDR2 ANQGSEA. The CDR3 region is CSVEYSNNEQFF. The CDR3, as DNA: TGCAGCGTTGAATACAGCAACAATGAGCAGTTCTTC.

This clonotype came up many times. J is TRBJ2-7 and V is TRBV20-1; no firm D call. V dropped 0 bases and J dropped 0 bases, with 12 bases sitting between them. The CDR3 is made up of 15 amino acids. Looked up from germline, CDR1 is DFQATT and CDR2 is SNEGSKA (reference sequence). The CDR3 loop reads CSAREAASHSYEQYF. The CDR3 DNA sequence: TGCAGTGCTAGAGAGGCGGCTTCCCACTCCTACGAGCAGTACTTC.

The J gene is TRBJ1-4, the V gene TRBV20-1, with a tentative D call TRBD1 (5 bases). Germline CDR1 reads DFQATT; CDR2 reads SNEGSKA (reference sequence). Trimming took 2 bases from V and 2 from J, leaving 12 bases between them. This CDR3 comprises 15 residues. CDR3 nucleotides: TGCAGTGCTAGAAAGCAGGGTGGTACTAATGAAAAACTGTTTTTT. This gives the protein CSARKQGGTNEKLFF.

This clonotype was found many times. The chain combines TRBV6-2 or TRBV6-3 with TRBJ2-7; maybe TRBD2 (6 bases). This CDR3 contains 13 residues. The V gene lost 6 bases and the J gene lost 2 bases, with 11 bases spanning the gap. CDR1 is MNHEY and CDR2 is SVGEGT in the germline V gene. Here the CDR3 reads CASSSGTPYEQYF. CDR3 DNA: TGTGCCAGCAGCTCCGGGACTCCCTACGAGCAGTACTTC.

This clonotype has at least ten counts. In DNA form, the CDR3 reads TGCGCCAGCAGCTTGGAAGGCGGCTCTGGGGCCAACGTCCTGACTTTC. This encodes CASSLEGGSGANVLTF. This chain joins TRBV5-1 and TRBJ2-6; no clear D gene. The V end lost 0 bases, the J end lost 0 bases, and 7 bases lay between the germline ends. Germline lookup yields CDR1 SGHRS and CDR2 YFSETQ. The CDR3 runs 16 residues.

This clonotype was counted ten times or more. CDR3 nucleotides: TGTGCCAGCTCACCACTTGGACAAACCCCTGAGCAGTACTTC. Amino acids: CASSPLGQTPEQYF. The chain combines TRBV18 with TRBJ2-7; perhaps TRBD1 as D (5 bases). From germline, CDR1 is KGHSH and CDR2 LQKENI. With 1 base removed from V and 7 bases from J, the gap between germline ends came to 14 bases. The CDR3 consists of 14 residues.

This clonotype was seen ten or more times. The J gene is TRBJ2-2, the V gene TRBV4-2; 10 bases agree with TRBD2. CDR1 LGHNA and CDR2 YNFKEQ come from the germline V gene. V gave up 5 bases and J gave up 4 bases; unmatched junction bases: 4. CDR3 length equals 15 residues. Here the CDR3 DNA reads TGTGCCAGCAGCGCGGGACTAGCGAGCACCGGGGAGCTGTTTTTT. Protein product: CASSAGLASTGELFF.

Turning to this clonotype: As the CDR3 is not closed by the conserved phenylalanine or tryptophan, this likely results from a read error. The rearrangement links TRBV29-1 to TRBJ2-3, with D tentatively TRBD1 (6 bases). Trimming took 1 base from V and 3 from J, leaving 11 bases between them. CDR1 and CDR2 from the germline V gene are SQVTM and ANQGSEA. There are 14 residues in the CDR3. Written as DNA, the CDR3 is TGCAGCGTTGAAGGTACAGGGTTTACAGATACGCAGTATTCT. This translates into CSVEGTGFTDTQYS.